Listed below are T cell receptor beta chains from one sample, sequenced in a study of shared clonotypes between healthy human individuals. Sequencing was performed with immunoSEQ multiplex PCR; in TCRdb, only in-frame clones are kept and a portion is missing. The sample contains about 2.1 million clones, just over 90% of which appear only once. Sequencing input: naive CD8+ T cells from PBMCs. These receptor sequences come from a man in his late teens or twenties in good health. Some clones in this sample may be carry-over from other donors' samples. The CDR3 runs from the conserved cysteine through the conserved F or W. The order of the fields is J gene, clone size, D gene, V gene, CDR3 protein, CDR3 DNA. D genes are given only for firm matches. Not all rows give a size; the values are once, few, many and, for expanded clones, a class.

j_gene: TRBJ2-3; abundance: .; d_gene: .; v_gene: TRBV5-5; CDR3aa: CASSPPVLGTDTQYF; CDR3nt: TGTGCCAGCAGCCCGCCGGTTTTGGGCACAGATACGCAGTATTTT
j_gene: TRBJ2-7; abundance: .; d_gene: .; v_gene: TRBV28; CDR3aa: CASRHTEAYEQYF; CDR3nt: TGTGCCAGCAGACATACGGAGGCCTACGAGCAGTACTTC
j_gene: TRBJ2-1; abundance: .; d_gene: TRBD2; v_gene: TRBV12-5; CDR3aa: CASGLFGRADEQFF; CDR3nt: TGTGCTAGTGGTTTGTTCGGGAGGGCCGATGAGCAGTTCTTC
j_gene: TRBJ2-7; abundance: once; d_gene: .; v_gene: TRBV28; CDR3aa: CASSSAGSTYEQYF; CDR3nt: TGTGCCAGCAGTTCAGCAGGTTCCACCTACGAGCAGTACTTC
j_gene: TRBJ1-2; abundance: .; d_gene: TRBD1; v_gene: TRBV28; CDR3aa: CASRSRDRWDGYTF; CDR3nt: TGTGCCAGCAGGAGCCGGGACAGGTGGGATGGCTACACCTTC
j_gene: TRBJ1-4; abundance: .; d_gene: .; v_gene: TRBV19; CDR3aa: CASKGRSNEKLFF; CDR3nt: TGTGCCAGTAAAGGGAGGTCTAATGAAAAACTGTTTTTT
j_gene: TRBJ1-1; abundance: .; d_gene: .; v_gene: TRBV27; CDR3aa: CASSLNRLTEAFF; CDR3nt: TGTGCCAGCAGTTTGAACCGCCTCACTGAAGCTTTCTTT
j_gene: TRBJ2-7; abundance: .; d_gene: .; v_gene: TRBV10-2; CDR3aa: CASGGGGVLEQYF; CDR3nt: TGCGCCAGCGGGGGAGGGGGAGTTCTCGAGCAGTACTTC
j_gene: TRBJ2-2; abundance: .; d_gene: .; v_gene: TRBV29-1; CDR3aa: CSVVQTNTGELFF; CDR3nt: TGCAGCGTTGTACAAACGAACACCGGGGAGCTGTTTTTT
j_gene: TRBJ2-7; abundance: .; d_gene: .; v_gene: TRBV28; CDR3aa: CASTRDAEMFEQYF; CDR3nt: TGTGCCAGCACCAGGGACGCTGAGATGTTCGAGCAGTACTTC
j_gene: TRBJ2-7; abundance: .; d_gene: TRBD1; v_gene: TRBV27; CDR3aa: CASRGQGGSEQYF; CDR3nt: TGTGCCAGCAGGGGACAGGGAGGTTCCGAGCAGTACTTC
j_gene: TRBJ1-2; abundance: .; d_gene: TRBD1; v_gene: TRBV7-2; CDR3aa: CASSSTAGTVPGVHYGYTF; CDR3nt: TGTGCCAGCAGCTCTACCGCCGGGACAGTCCCCGGTGTGCACTATGGCTACACCTTC
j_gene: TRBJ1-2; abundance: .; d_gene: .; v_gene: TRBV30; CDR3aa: CAWSSGIGRGWTF; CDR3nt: TGTGCCTGGAGTAGCGGAATAGGGAGGGGTTGGACCTTC
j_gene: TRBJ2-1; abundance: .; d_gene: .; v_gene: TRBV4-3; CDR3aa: CASSQRAAYNEQFF; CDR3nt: TGCGCCAGCAGCCAAAGGGCCGCCTACAATGAGCAGTTCTTC
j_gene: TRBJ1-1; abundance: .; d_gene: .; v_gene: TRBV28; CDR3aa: CASSRTAWGTEAFF; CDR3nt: TGTGCCAGCAGTCGGACGGCCTGGGGCACTGAAGCTTTCTTT
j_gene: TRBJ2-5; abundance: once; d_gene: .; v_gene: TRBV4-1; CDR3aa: CASSQRRGYQETQYF; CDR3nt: TGCGCCAGCAGCCAAAGGCGGGGCTACCAAGAGACCCAGTACTTC
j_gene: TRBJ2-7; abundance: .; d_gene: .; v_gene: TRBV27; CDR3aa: CASSLIPPSGEQYF; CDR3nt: TGTGCCAGCAGTTTAATACCCCCTTCGGGCGAGCAGTACTTC
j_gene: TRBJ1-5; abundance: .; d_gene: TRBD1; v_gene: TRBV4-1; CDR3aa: CASSHAGTGAKYQPQHF; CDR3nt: TGCGCCAGCAGCCACGCAGGGACAGGGGCTAAGTATCAGCCCCAGCATTTT
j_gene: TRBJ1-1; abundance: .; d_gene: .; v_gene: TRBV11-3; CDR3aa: CASSFFRGTEAFF; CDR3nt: TGTGCCAGCAGCTTTTTCAGGGGCACTGAAGCTTTCTTT
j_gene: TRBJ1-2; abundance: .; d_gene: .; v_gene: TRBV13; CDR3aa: CASATGKHGYTF; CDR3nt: TGTGCCAGCGCCACAGGGAAACATGGCTACACCTTC
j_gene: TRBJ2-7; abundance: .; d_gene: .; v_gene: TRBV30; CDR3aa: CAWRQNGGHEQYF; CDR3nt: TGTGCCTGGAGGCAAAATGGGGGTCACGAGCAGTACTTC
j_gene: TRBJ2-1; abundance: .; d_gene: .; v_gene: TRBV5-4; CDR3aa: CASTVREFSYNEQFF; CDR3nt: TGTGCCAGCACCGTCAGGGAATTCTCCTACAATGAGCAGTTCTTC
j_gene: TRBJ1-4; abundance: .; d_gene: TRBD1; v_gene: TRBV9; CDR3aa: CASSVAGGQGDEKLFF; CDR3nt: TGTGCCAGCAGCGTAGCTGGGGGACAGGGAGATGAAAAACTGTTTTTT
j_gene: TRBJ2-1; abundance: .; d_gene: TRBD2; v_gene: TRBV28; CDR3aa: CASSTLSGVLGNEQFF; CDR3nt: TGTGCCAGCAGTACGCTCAGCGGGGTCCTTGGCAATGAGCAGTTCTTC
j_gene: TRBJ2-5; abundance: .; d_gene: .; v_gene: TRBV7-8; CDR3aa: CASSLLAWAGFQETQYF; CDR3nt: TGTGCCAGCAGCTTATTGGCGTGGGCAGGGTTTCAAGAGACCCAGTACTTC
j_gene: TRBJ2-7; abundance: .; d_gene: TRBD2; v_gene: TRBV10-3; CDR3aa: CATAGKGTGTSNEQYF; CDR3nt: TGTGCCACAGCCGGTAAGGGGACCGGGACTAGTAACGAGCAGTACTTC
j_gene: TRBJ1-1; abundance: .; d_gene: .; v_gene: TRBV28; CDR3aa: CASSSQTEANTEAFF; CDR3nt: TGTGCCAGCAGTTCCCAGACAGAAGCGAACACTGAAGCTTTCTTT
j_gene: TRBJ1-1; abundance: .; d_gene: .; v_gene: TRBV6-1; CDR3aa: CASRPPGPVGTEAFF; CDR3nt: TGTGCCAGCCGCCCACCGGGCCCCGTGGGAACTGAAGCTTTCTTT
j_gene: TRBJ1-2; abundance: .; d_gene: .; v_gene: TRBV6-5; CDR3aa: CASTLGTSGDGYTF; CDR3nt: TGTGCCAGCACCTTGGGGACTTCGGGGGATGGCTACACCTTC
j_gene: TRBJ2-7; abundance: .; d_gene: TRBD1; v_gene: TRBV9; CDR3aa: CASSAAGTGSYEQYF; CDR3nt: TGTGCCAGCAGCGCCGCCGGGACAGGGTCCTACGAGCAGTACTTC
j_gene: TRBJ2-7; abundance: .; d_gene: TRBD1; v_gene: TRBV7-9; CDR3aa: CASSWTGGAEQYF; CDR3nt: TGTGCCAGCAGCTGGACAGGGGGTGCTGAGCAGTACTTC
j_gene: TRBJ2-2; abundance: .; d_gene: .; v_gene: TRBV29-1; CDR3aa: CSGRDRDTGELFF; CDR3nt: TGCAGCGGGAGGGACAGAGACACCGGGGAGCTGTTTTTT
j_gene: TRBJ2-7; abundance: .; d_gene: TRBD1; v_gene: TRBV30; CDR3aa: CAWRGQGGYEQYF; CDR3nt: TGTGCCTGGAGGGGACAGGGGGGCTACGAGCAGTACTTC
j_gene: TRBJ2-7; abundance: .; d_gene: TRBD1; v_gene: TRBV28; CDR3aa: CASSAWTGTYEQYF; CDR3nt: TGTGCCAGCAGTGCCTGGACAGGCACCTACGAGCAGTACTTC
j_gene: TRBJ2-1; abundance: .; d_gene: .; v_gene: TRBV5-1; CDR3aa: CASSTGGGPTYNEQFF; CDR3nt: TGCGCCAGCAGCACCGGGGGTGGACCCACCTACAATGAGCAGTTCTTC
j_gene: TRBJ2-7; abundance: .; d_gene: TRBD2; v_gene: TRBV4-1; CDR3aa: CASSQFSSGSSSEQYF; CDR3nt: TGCGCCAGCAGCCAATTTTCTAGCGGGAGCTCCTCCGAGCAGTACTTC
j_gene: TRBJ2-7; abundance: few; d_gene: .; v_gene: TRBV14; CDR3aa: CASSPRVHEQYF; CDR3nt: TGTGCCAGCAGCCCGAGGGTGCACGAGCAGTACTTC
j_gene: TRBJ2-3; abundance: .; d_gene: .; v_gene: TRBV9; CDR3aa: CASSGRLGRTDTQYF; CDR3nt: TGTGCCAGCAGCGGCCGTCTAGGGCGAACAGATACGCAGTATTTT
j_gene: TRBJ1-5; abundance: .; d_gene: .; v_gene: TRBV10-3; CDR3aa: CAIAKDRGNQPQHF; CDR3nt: TGTGCCATCGCTAAGGACAGAGGTAATCAGCCCCAGCATTTT
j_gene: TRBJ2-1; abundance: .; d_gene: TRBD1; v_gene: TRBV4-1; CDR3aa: CASSYHIGDRYNEQFF; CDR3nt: TGCGCCAGCAGCTATCATATCGGGGACAGATACAATGAGCAGTTCTTC
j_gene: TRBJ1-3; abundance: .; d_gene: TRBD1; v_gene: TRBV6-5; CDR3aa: CASRTGRGQYDTIYF; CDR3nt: TGTGCCAGCAGAACCGGCCGGGGACAGTATGACACCATATATTTT
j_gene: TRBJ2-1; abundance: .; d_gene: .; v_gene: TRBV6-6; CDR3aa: CASSHGGREQFF; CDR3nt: TGTGCCAGCAGTCATGGGGGGCGTGAGCAGTTCTTC
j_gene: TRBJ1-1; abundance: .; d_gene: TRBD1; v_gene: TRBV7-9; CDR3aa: CASSFGTGIGNTEAFF; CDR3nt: TGTGCCAGCAGCTTCGGGACAGGGATAGGGAACACTGAAGCTTTCTTT
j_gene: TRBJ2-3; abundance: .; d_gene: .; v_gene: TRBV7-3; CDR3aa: CASSQRDTGTQYF; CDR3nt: TGTGCCAGCAGCCAACGGGACACCGGAACGCAGTATTTT
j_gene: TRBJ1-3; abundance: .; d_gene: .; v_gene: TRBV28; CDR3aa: CASSGGLYSGNTIYF; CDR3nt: TGTGCCAGCAGTGGGGGACTGTACTCTGGAAACACCATATATTTT
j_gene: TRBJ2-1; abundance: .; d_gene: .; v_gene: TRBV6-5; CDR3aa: CASSLTWGSYNEQFF; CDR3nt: TGTGCCAGCAGCCTAACGTGGGGCTCCTACAATGAGCAGTTCTTC
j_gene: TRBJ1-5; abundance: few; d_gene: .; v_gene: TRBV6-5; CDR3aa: CASSGRDSNQPQHF; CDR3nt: TGTGCCAGCAGTGGCCGAGATAGCAATCAGCCCCAGCATTTT
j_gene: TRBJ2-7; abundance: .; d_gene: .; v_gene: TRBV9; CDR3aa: CASSVNSLVYEQYF; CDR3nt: TGTGCCAGCAGCGTAAATAGTCTCGTGTACGAGCAGTACTTC
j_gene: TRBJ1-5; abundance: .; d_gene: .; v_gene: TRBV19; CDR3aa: CASSIERISNQPQHF; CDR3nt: TGTGCCAGTAGTATTGAAAGGATCTCCAATCAGCCCCAGCATTTT
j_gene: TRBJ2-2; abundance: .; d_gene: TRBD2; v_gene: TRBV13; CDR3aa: CASSPIGLEATGELFF; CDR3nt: TGTGCCAGCAGCCCAATAGGACTAGAGGCCACCGGGGAGCTGTTTTTT
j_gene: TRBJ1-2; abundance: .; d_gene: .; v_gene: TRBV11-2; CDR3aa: CASSSRLSLNYGYTF; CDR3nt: TGTGCCAGCAGCTCTCGACTCTCCCTGAACTATGGCTACACCTTC
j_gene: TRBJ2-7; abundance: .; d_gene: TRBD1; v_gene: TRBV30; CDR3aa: CACTGQGGYYEQYF; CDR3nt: TGTGCCTGCACAGGACAGGGAGGATACTACGAGCAGTACTTC